These T cell receptor beta chains were read from a single sample in a study of patients and donors after allogeneic stem cell transplantation. TCRdb re-called the RT-PCR reads through MiXCR, storing one row per CDR3 protein. Seen here are more than 850,000 distinct CDR3 sequences, roughly 18% observed once, and the top ten hold 5% to 7.5%. Sequenced material: blood, either unsorted or a sorted T cell fraction (not recorded which). These receptor sequences come from a human donor who was either an allogeneic HSCT recipient or a stem cell or donor lymphocyte infusion donor (not recorded which). It is not recorded whose cells these are; they may come from a transplant donor. CDR3s include the opening cysteine and the closing phenylalanine or tryptophan. Each record gives: clone size, J gene, CDR3 length, V gene, D gene, CDR3 DNA, CDR3 protein. D genes are given only for firm matches. Only part of the rows carry a size: once, few, many, or a class if the clone is expanded.

. TRBJ2-1 12 TRBV20-1 . TGCAGTGCTCTTGACTTTTCCAATGAGCAGTTCTTC CSALDFSNEQFF
. TRBJ1-6 15 TRBV27 . TGTGCCAGCAGCCCCCGACTAACCAATAATTCACCCCTCCACTTT CASSPRLTNNSPLHF
few TRBJ1-6 14 TRBV24-1 . TGTGCCACCAGTGCTGAGGCAGCCAATTCACCCCTCCACTTT CATSAEAANSPLHF
few TRBJ2-1 16 TRBV15 . TGTGCCACCAGCAGAGATTTGCGGGTTTTGGCGGGTGAGCAGTTCTTC CATSRDLRVLAGEQFF
few TRBJ1-5 13 TRBV24-1 . TGTGCCACCGCAGGGAGTAGCAATCAGCCCCAGCATTTT CATAGSSNQPQHF
few TRBJ2-2 15 TRBV5-5 . TGTGCCAGCAGCTTGCGTAGGATGGGCACCGGGGAGCTGTTTTTT CASSLRRMGTGELFF
. TRBJ1-1 15 TRBV6-1 . TGTGCCAGCAGGTCCACCGGGACAAAGAACACTGAAGCTTTCTTT CASRSTGTKNTEAFF
. TRBJ1-3 20 TRBV11-1 . TGTGCCAGCAGCCCCCTCTTCACCGGCCGGAAACCTGAGGTTGGAAACACCATATATTTT CASSPLFTGRKPEVGNTIYF
. TRBJ1-5 15 TRBV28 . TGTGCCAGCACCCTCCCCAGTCATAGCAATCAGCCCCAGCATTTT CASTLPSHSNQPQHF
. TRBJ2-1 15 TRBV3-1 . TGTGCCAGCAGCCCCTCGTTGGGCAGATACAATGAGCAGTTCTTC CASSPSLGRYNEQFF
few TRBJ2-5 15 TRBV10-3 TRBD2 TGTGCCATCAGTGTTCTAGCGGGGATTCAAGAGACCCAGTACTTC CAISVLAGIQETQYF
few TRBJ2-7 14 TRBV11-2 TRBD1 TGTGCCAGCAGCTTAACCGGGACAGAGGAAGAGCAGTACTTC CASSLTGTEEEQYF
many TRBJ2-7 12 TRBV12-3/TRBV12-4 . TGTGCCAGCAGCCGACTACTCTACGAGCAGTACTTC CASSRLLYEQYF
. TRBJ1-5 14 TRBV12-3/TRBV12-4 TRBD1 TGTGCCAGCAGTCTCACAGGGGGCGCGCAGCCCCAGCATTTT CASSLTGGAQPQHF
. TRBJ2-7 15 TRBV3-1 . TGTGCCAGCAGCCAAGAAATGAGGAGTGGCTACGAGCAGTACTTC CASSQEMRSGYEQYF
many TRBJ1-1 17 TRBV5-1 TRBD1 TGCGCCAGCAGCTTTGGAGGGACAGGGTATGGGAGCACTGAAGCTTTCTTT CASSFGGTGYGSTEAFF
. TRBJ1-1 11 TRBV24-1 . TGTGCCACCAGTGGCGGGGGGAAAGCTTTCTTT CATSGGGKAFF
few TRBJ2-5 15 TRBV18 TRBD1 TGTGCCAGCTCACCACAGGGGGCGCTTCGGGAGACCCAGTACTTC CASSPQGALRETQYF
many TRBJ2-7 12 TRBV4-2 . TGTGCCAGCAGCCAAGACAGGGGCGAGCAGTACTTC CASSQDRGEQYF
few TRBJ2-5 13 TRBV5-1 . TGCGCCAGCTGCATAGGGGGTCAAGAGACCCAGTACTTC CASCIGGQETQYF
few TRBJ2-7 15 TRBV4-3 . TGCGCCAGCAGCCAAAACCCGGGACGGGGCTACGAGCAGTACTTC CASSQNPGRGYEQYF
. TRBJ2-3 13 TRBV18 TRBD2 TGTGCCAGCTCACCTCGAACTAGCGGGGAACAGTATTTT CASSPRTSGEQYF
many TRBJ2-5 13 TRBV27 . TGTGCCAGCAGTCGAAGGGTGCAAGAGACCCAGTACTTC CASSRRVQETQYF
. TRBJ1-3 17 TRBV4-3 . TGCGCCAGCAGCCTAGAAAAGGATGAGGGGGTTGGAAACACCATATATTTT CASSLEKDEGVGNTIYF
. TRBJ2-1 14 TRBV7-2 . TGTGCCAGCAGCTTAGGGGGTAGCAGGGGCGAGCAGTTCTTC CASSLGGSRGEQFF
. TRBJ2-1 19 TRBV18 . TGTGCCAGCTCACCACTTGGGGGACCAGAAAGAAGCTCCTACAATGAGCAGTTCTTC CASSPLGGPERSSYNEQFF
few TRBJ1-1 16 TRBV5-4 . TGTGCCAGCAGCTTGGGGGTGGTCAGGGTAGCCACTGAAGCTTTCTTT CASSLGVVRVATEAFF
. TRBJ1-1 17 TRBV7-9 . TGTGCCAGCAGGCGCCGAGGGGTAGGGTCCGAGAACACTGAAGCTTTCTTT CASRRRGVGSENTEAFF
many TRBJ2-4 12 TRBV29-1 . TGCAGCGCGGAGGGAGCCAAAAACATTCAGTACTTC CSAEGAKNIQYF
few TRBJ1-6 16 TRBV20-1 . TGCAGTGCTAGAGATTCAAAGCGGCAGGGCAATTCACCCCTCCACTTT CSARDSKRQGNSPLHF
many TRBJ2-1 12 TRBV5-1 . TGCGCCAGCAGCTTACCCTACAATGAGCAGTTCTTC CASSLPYNEQFF
many TRBJ2-2 13 TRBV5-6 . TGTGCCAGCAGCTGGGGAAACACCGGGGAGCTGTTTTTT CASSWGNTGELFF
few TRBJ2-7 13 TRBV12-5 . TGTGCTAGTGGTATCCGAAGCGGGTACGAGCAGTACTTC CASGIRSGYEQYF
. TRBJ2-7 13 TRBV29-1 TRBD2 TGCAGCGTTGGAAGCGGGAGGTCCTACGAGCAGTACTTC CSVGSGRSYEQYF
few TRBJ1-6 18 TRBV15 . TGTGCCACCAGCAGAGTGGATTTCCCATGGGGAATAAATTCACCCCTCCACTTT CATSRVDFPWGINSPLHF
. TRBJ2-6 15 TRBV6-5 . TGTGCCAGCAGTTACAGAAGGACCGGGGCCAACGTCCTGACTTTC CASSYRRTGANVLTF